Below, one T cell receptor beta chain is given with its context. Its matching antigen is unknown. These data originate in a study of beta chain features in type 1 diabetes. Findings of the study overall: Reduced insertions and increased deletions marked VDJ junctions in type 1 diabetes patients.

This CDR3 contains 14 residues. The germline V gene encodes CDR1 MNHEY and CDR2 SMNVEV (reference sequence). V dropped 6 bases and J dropped 1 base, with 12 bases sitting between them. The study reverse transcribed the entire isolated RNA, so it sequenced expressed TCRB transcripts. This table comes from immunoSEQ multiplex PCR, and its TCRdb copy is limited to in-frame clones, with some not included. The table lists about 340,000 clones, under 8.5% of them singletons. Sequencing was carried out using central memory CD4+ T cells from blood. The TCR comes from a woman between 18 and 29 years old in good health. V and J are TRBV27 and TRBJ1-1, with D perhaps matching TRBD1 (6 bases). CDR3 amino acids: CASRITGRNTEAFF. The CDR3 nucleotides read TGTGCCAGCAGAATCACAGGGAGGAACACTGAAGCTTTCTTT.